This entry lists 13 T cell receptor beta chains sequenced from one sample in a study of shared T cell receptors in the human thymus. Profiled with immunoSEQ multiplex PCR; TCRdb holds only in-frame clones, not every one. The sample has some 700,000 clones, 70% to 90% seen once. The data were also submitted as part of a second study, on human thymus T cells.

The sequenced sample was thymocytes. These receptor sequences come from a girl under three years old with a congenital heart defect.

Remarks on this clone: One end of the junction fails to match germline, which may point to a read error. CDR3 region: CAISESGTSGGYITDTQYF. CDR3 bases: TGTGCCATCAGTGAGTCCGGTACTAGCGGGGGGTATATCACAGACACGCAGTATTTT. The chain carries TRBV10-3 and TRBJ2-3; 12 bases align to TRBD2. The CDR3 covers 19 residues. Germline CDR1 reads ENHRY; CDR2 reads SYGVKD.

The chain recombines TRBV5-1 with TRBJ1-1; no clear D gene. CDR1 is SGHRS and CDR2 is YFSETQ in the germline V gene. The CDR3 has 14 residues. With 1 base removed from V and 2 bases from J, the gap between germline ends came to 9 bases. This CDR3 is CASSLRSFNTEAFF. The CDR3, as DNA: TGCGCCAGCAGCTTGAGGAGTTTTAACACTGAAGCTTTCTTT.

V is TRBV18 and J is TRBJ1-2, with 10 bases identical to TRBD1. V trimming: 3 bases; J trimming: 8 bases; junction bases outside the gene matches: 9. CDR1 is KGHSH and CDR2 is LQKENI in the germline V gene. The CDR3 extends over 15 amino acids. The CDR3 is CASSPRQGAFRGYTF. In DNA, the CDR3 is TGTGCCAGCTCACCCCGACAGGGGGCTTTTCGGGGCTACACCTTC. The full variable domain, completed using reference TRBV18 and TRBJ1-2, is NAGVMQNPRHLVRRRGQEARLRCSPMKGHSHVYWYRQLPEEGLKFMVYLQKENIIDESGMPKERFSAEFPKEGPSILRIQQVVRGDSAAYFCASSPRQGAFRGYTFGSGTRLTVV.

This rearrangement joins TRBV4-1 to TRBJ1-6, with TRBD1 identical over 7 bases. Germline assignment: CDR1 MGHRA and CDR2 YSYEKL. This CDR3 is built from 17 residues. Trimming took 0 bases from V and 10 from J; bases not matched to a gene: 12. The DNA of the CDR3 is TGCGCCAGCAGCCAAGATGGGGACAGCACCTCAGGGTCACCCCTCCACTTT. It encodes CASSQDGDSTSGSPLHF.

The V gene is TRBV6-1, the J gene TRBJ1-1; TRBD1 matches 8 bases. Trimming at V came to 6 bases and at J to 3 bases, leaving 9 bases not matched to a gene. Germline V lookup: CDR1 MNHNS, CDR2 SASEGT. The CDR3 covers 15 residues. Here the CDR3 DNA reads TGTGCCAGCAGAGAACAGGGGGTAGGTCACACTGAAGCTTTCTTT. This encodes CASREQGVGHTEAFF.

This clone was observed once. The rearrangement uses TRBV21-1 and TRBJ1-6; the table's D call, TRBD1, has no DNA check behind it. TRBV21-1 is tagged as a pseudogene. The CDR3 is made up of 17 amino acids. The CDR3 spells CASSNAAGQARNSPLHF. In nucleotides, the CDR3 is TGTGCCAGCAGCAACGCCGCCGGACAGGCTAGGAATTCACCCCTCCACTTT.

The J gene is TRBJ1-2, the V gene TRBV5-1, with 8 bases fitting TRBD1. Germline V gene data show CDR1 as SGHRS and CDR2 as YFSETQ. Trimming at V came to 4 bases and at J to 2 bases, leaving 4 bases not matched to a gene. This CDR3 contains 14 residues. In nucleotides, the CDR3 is TGCGCCAGCAGCCCGACAGGGGCCAACTATGGCTACACCTTC. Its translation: CASSPTGANYGYTF.

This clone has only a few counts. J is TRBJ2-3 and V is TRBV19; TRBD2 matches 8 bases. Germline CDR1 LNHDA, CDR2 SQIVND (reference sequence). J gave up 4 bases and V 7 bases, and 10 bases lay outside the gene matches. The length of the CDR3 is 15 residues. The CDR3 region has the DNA TGTGCCAGTATACAGGGAAGCGGGGGAGCAGATACGCAGTATTTT. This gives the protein CASIQGSGGADTQYF.

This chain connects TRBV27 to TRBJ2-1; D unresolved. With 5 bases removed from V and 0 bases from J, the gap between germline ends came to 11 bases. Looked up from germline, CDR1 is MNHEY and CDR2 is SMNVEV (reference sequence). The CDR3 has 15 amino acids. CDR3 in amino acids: CASSLQTASYNEQFF. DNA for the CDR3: TGTGCCAGCAGTCTCCAGACTGCCTCCTACAATGAGCAGTTCTTC.

The CDR3 sequence is CAGSTGTGTNYGYTF. CDR3 DNA: TGTGCCGGATCGACCGGGACAGGGACTAACTATGGCTACACCTTC. This chain joins TRBV19 and TRBJ1-2, with TRBD1 matching over 9 bases. This CDR3 spans 15 amino acids. Trimming took 11 bases from V and 0 from J; bases not matched to a gene: 10. Germline V gene sequence: CDR1 LNHDA, CDR2 SQIVND (reference sequence).

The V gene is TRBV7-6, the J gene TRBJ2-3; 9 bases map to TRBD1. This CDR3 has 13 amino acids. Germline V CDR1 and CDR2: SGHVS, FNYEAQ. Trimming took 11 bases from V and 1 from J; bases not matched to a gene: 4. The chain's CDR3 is CAVRDRGTDTQYF. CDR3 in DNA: TGTGCCGTCAGGGACAGGGGCACAGATACGCAGTATTTT.

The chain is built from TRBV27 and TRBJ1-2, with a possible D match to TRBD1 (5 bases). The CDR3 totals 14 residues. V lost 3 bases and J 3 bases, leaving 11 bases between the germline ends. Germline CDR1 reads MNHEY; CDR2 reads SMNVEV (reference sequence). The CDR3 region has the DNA TGTGCCAGCAGTTTCCAGGGAGGGGACTATGGCTACACCTTC. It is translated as CASSFQGGDYGYTF.

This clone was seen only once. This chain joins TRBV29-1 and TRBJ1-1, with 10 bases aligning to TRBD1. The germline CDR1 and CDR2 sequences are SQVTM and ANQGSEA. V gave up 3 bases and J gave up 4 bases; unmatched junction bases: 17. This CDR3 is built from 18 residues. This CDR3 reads CSVDPRPMGGDRGTEAFF. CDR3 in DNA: TGCAGCGTTGACCCTCGCCCAATGGGTGGGGACAGGGGCACTGAAGCTTTCTTT.